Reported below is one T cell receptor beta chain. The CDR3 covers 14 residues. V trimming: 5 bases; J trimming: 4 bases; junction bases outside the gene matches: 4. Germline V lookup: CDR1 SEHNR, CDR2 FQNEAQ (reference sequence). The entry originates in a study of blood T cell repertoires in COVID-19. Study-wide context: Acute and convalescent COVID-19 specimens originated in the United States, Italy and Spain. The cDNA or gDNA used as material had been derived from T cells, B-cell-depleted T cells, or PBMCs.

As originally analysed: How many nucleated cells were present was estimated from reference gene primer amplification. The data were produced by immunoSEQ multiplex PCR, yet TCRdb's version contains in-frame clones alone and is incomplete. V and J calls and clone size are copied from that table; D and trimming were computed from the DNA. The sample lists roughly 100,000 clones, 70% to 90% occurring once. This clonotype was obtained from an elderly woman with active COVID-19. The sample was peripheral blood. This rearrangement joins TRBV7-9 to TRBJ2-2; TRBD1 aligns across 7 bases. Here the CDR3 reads CASSVTGSTGELFF. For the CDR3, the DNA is TGTGCCAGCAGCGTGACAGGGAGCACCGGGGAGCTGTTTTTT.